This TCR beta chain was identified in a study of T cells in Graves' hyperthyroidism and ophthalmopathy. Points from the study as a whole: Blood held most thyroid clonotypes expanded above 0.001 frequency.

The CDR3 spans 14 residues. Trimming at V came to 7 bases and at J to 6 bases, leaving 8 bases not matched to a gene. The germline V gene encodes CDR1 ENHRY and CDR2 SYGVKD. The investigators amplified TCR beta CDR3 regions from RNA transcripts. First-round RT-PCR with HTBI primers amplified the TCR CDR3 region. One entry per CDR3 protein results from TCRdb running MiXCR on the multiplex PCR reads. The data show about 700,000 distinct CDR3 sequences, less than 15% seen once. To note about this clonotype: Its antigen is unknown.

Sequencing was carried out using blood. The chain combines TRBV10-3 with TRBJ2-1; 8 bases line up with TRBD2. The clonotype originates from a woman under 30 with Graves' hyperthyroidism. The CDR3 protein is CAITAGGRFNEQFF. CDR3 DNA sequence: TGTGCCATCACGGCGGGGGGCAGGTTCAATGAGCAGTTCTTC.